The present entry profiles one T cell receptor beta chain with its context. Its antigen is not identified. This record comes from a study of cytomegalovirus exposure and HLA in healthy donors. Study-level points and caveats: Researchers counted around 170 TCR beta chains as cytomegalovirus-associated. It was reportedly the case that the classifier diagnosed cytomegalovirus status with high specificity and sensitivity.

Per germline, CDR1 MNHEY and CDR2 SVGAGI. The CDR3 spans 15 residues. V dropped 2 bases and J dropped 7 bases, with 15 bases sitting between them. Researchers ran the PCR with 60 Vbeta and 13 Jbeta primers. Clones were read by immunoSEQ multiplex PCR, and TCRdb kept only the in-frame ones, dropping some. The sample holds 200,000 to 250,000 clones, roughly 80% seen once. The chain employs TRBV6-5 and TRBJ1-3; D gene ambiguous. The sequence was collected from a girl aged 2-15 years in good health and CMV-seronegative. The specimen was PBMCs. CDR3 DNA sequence: TGTGCCAGCAGTTACCTCCGCGGCGGGAGGAACACCATATATTTT. Amino acids: CASSYLRGGRNTIYF.